Listed below are T cell receptor beta chains from one sample, sequenced in a study of CD8 T cells in Susac syndrome. TCRdb fed the immunoSEQ multiplex PCR reads into MiXCR, producing one record per CDR3 protein. The top ten clones hold roughly 0.16% of a sample with 150,000 to 160,000 distinct CDR3 sequences, around 95% of them seen once. Sequenced sample: CD8+ T cells from PBMCs. All receptors derive from a human donor with multiple sclerosis. Each CDR3 is given with its conserved first and last residue. The order of the fields is J gene, clone size, V gene, D gene, CDR3 protein, CDR3 DNA. The D gene is left open where the match is weak. Part of the rows lack a size; the others show once, few, many or a class for expanded clones.

TRBJ2-2	.	TRBV4-1	.	CASGRAPGELFF	TGCGCCAGCGGAAGGGCTCCCGGGGAGCTGTTTTTT
TRBJ2-7	.	TRBV30	.	CAWTGGSTYEQYF	TGTGCCTGGACAGGGGGGTCCACCTACGAGCAGTACTTC
TRBJ1-2	.	TRBV29-1	TRBD1	CSARTGQGALYGYTF	TGCAGCGCAAGAACGGGACAGGGGGCCCTCTATGGCTACACCTTC
TRBJ2-2	.	TRBV27	.	CASSYTANSGELFF	TGTGCCAGCAGTTACACAGCGAACTCCGGGGAGCTGTTTTTT
TRBJ2-5	.	TRBV9	TRBD2	CASSGGTSSQETQYF	TGTGCCAGCAGCGGCGGGACTAGCTCTCAAGAGACCCAGTACTTC
TRBJ2-3	.	TRBV6-5	.	CASSLTGTSQYF	TGTGCCAGCAGTCTAACCGGGACTTCGCAGTATTTT
TRBJ1-1	.	TRBV27	.	CASTKEAWGTEAFF	TGTGCCAGCACCAAGGAGGCATGGGGGACTGAAGCTTTCTTT
TRBJ2-1	.	TRBV14	.	CASSPPAGEQFF	TGTGCCAGCAGCCCCCCGGCCGGGGAGCAGTTCTTC
TRBJ1-2	.	TRBV9	.	CASSVTGGSYGYTF	TGTGCCAGCAGCGTGACGGGGGGTAGCTATGGCTACACCTTC
TRBJ2-1	.	TRBV30	.	CAWSPLESSYNEQFF	TGTGCCTGGAGTCCCCTAGAGAGCTCCTACAATGAGCAGTTCTTC
TRBJ1-4	.	TRBV29-1	TRBD1	CSAGTGPEKLFF	TGCAGTGCTGGGACAGGGCCTGAAAAACTGTTTTTT
TRBJ2-7	.	TRBV11-2	.	CASSWDLGYEQYF	TGTGCCAGCAGCTGGGACCTTGGCTACGAGCAGTACTTC
TRBJ1-2	.	TRBV20-1	.	CSAGSRVFWGYGYTF	TGCAGTGCAGGGTCTAGGGTCTTCTGGGGCTATGGCTACACCTTC
TRBJ2-5	.	TRBV20-1	TRBD2	CSAKLKRGQETQYF	TGCAGTGCTAAGCTTAAGCGGGGACAAGAGACCCAGTACTTC
TRBJ2-1	.	TRBV29-1	.	CSVILTQQFF	TGCAGCGTTATTCTAACTCAGCAGTTCTTC
TRBJ2-5	.	TRBV7-9	TRBD2	CASSPSLAGGRETQYF	TGTGCCAGCAGCCCCTCCCTAGCGGGGGGAAGGGAGACCCAGTACTTC
TRBJ1-6	few	TRBV7-2	.	CASSLVLQGNSPLHF	TGTGCCAGCAGCTTAGTGCTACAGGGTAATTCACCCCTCCACTTT